This is a list of T cell receptor beta chains from one sample in a study of radiotherapy plus CTLA-4 blockade in lung cancer. The method was immunoSEQ multiplex PCR; TCRdb's version includes in-frame clones alone and lacks a portion of them. The sample holds tens of thousands of clones, roughly 83% seen once. Sample: peripheral blood, taken from a patient treated with radiotherapy plus ipilimumab. These receptors all stem from a human donor with non-small cell lung cancer who had a complete response to radiotherapy plus ipilimumab. The CDR3 runs from the conserved cysteine through the conserved F or W.

j_call v_call cdr3_aa
TRBJ1-2 TRBV6-5 CASRTYQGAEGYTF
TRBJ2-5 TRBV30 CAWRGEEETQYF
TRBJ2-1 TRBV11-2 CASSRLLLTSEQFF
TRBJ2-5 TRBV5-6 CASSFRGRETQYF
TRBJ2-1 TRBV19 CASLGVEAPNEQFF
TRBJ1-2 TRBV6-5 CASSFRGGRGGYTF
TRBJ2-5 TRBV15 CATSRGEAGVGETQYF
TRBJ2-1 TRBV5-4 CASSSTSGGPSSYNEQFF
TRBJ1-5 TRBV7-9 CASSLQGPSGVVANQPQHF
TRBJ2-1 TRBV5-4 CASSPGTSGISNEQFF
TRBJ1-4 TRBV7-8 CASSLGAGALATNEKLFF
TRBJ2-7 TRBV10-3 CAISEPWTGGTYEQYF
TRBJ2-1 TRBV10-3 CAISGVESSYNEQFF
TRBJ1-6 TRBV6-4 CASSDSTGNNSPLHF
TRBJ2-1 TRBV7-2 CASSLVAIEQFF
TRBJ2-2 TRBV29-1 CSVEAGSNTGELFF
TRBJ1-2 TRBV5-4 CASSQDRLYGYTF
NA TRBV7-2 CASSPGLTYEQYF
TRBJ1-4 TRBV5-1 CASSLISSMGAREKLFF
TRBJ2-1 TRBV6-1 CASSADRVGYNEQFF
TRBJ1-5 TRBV5-1 CASSLAGTGDQPQHF
TRBJ1-6 TRBV5-4 CASSLEGRGRGSPLHF
TRBJ1-1 TRBV7-2 CASSSRRPMNTEAFF
TRBJ2-7 TRBV5-1 CASSLGGRGRFYEQYF
TRBJ2-1 TRBV4-3 CASSQDSSSGRALVYEQFF
TRBJ1-1 TRBV6-5 CASRYSSGGTEAFF
TRBJ2-3 TRBV5-1 CASSLVSGGPSDTQYF
TRBJ1-5 TRBV19 CASTNGQGARQPQHF
TRBJ1-1 TRBV7-6 CASSSFGSKAFF
TRBJ1-1 TRBV6-5 CASSSGQAADTEAFF
TRBJ2-3 TRBV6-4 CASSESSVSTDTQYF
TRBJ2-3 TRBV5-1 CASSLVGTGATDTQYF
TRBJ1-1 TRBV19 CASSIDARNTEAFF
TRBJ2-4 TRBV29-1 CSVLELAASLAKNIQYF